The TCR beta chain under discussion was sequenced for a study of blood T cells in healthy people across ages. This clonotype was counted many times. Antigen: not known. The ends lost 6 bases at V and 4 bases at J; junction bases unmatched: 6. Germline V gives CDR1 SGHTA, CDR2 FQGNSA. The CDR3 is 16 residues long. The study, taken as a whole, reports: Diversity of TCR beta per million T cells declined in a roughly linear way with age.

Then a second PCR, running roughly 6 to 11 cycles, was carried out with a sample-barcoded 5' primer and a J-beta primer mix. TCRdb passed the 5' RACE reads through MiXCR, listing each CDR3 protein once. The table shows some 1,800,000 distinct CDR3 sequences, with 35% to 50% occurring only once. The rearrangement links TRBV7-2 to TRBJ2-1, with 13 positions matching TRBD2. The sequencing sample was made of blood. This TCR derives from a human donor in good health. The CDR3 nucleotides are TGTGCCAGCAGTCTGGGACTAGCGGGGACGTACAATGAGCAGTTCTTC. Amino acids: CASSLGLAGTYNEQFF.